This T cell receptor beta chain is drawn from a study of identifying expanded T cells in peripheral blood. Profiling relied on immunoSEQ multiplex PCR, and the TCRdb table lists in-frame clones only, not all of them. The data hold 55,000 to 80,000 clones, with approximately 82% observed a single time. The material sequenced was blood. The clonotype comes from a person between 18 and 75 years old in good health.

CDR3 sequence (DNA): TGTGCCAGCAGCAACCCCGGTCCAATAAGCTACACCTTC. Protein sequence: CASSNPGPISYTF. The chain combines TRBV6-5 with TRBJ1-2, with no clear D. CDR3 length equals 13 residues. Deletions cut 6 bases from V and 9 bases from J, with 17 bases between. Germline CDR1 and CDR2: MNHEY and SVGAGI.